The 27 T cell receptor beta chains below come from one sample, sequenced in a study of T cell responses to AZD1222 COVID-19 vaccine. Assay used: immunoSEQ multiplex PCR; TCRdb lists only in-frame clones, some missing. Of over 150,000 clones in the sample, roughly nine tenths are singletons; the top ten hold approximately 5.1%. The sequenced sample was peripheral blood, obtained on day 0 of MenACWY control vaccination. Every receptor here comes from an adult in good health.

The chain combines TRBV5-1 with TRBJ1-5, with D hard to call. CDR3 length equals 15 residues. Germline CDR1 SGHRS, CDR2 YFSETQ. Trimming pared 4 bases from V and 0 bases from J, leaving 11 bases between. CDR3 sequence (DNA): TGCGCCAGCAGCCCCGACGGTAATAGCAATCAGCCCCAGCATTTT. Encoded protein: CASSPDGNSNQPQHF.

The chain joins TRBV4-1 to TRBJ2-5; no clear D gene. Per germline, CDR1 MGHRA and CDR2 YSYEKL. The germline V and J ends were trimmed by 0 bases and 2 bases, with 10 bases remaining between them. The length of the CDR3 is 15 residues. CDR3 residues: CASSQDFTTQETQYF. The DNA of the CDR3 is TGCGCCAGCAGCCAAGATTTTACCACTCAAGAGACCCAGTACTTC.

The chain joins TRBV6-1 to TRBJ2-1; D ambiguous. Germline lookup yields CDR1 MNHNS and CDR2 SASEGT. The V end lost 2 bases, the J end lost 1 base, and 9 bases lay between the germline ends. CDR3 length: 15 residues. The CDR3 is CASSELAPSYNEQFF. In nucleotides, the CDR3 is TGTGCCAGCAGTGAATTGGCTCCTTCCTACAATGAGCAGTTCTTC.

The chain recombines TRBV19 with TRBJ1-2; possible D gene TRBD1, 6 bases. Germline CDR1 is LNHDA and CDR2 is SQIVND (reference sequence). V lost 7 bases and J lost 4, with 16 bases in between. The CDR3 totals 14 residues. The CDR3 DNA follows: TGTGCCAGTACCCCGACAGGTGTTCCCTATGGCTACACCTTC. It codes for CASTPTGVPYGYTF.

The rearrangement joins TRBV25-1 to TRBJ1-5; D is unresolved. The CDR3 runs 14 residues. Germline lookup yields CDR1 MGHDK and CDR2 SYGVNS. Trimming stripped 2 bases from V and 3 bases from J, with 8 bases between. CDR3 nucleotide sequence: TGTGCCAGCAGTGAAGCCGTGGTCAATCAGCCCCAGCATTTT. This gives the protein CASSEAVVNQPQHF.

The CDR3 coding sequence is TGTGCCAGCATGGAAGGTCGGGGATATGGCTACACCTTC. Encoded protein: CASMEGRGYGYTF. V and J are TRBV27 and TRBJ1-2; D unclear. Trimming took 7 bases from V and 5 from J, leaving 14 bases between them. This CDR3 is built from 13 residues. The germline V gene encodes CDR1 MNHEY and CDR2 SMNVEV (reference sequence).

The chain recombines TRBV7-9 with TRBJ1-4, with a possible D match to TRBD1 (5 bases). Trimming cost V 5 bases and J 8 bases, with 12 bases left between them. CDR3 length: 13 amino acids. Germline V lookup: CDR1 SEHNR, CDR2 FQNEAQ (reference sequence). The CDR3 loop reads CASSGGTFEKLFF. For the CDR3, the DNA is TGTGCCAGCAGCGGCGGGACCTTCGAAAAACTGTTTTTT. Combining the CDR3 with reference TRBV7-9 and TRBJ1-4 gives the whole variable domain DTGVSQNPRHKITKRGQNVTFRCDPISEHNRLYWYRQTLGQGPEFLTYFQNEAQLEKSRLLSDRFSAERPKGSFSTLEIQRTEQGDSAMYLCASSGGTFEKLFFGSGTQLSVL.

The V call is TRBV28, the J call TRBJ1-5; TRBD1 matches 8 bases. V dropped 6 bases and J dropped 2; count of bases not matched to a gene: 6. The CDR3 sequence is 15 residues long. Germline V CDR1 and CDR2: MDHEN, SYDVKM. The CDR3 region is CASRSDRGGNQPQHF. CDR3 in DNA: TGTGCCAGCAGATCCGACAGGGGAGGCAATCAGCCCCAGCATTTT.

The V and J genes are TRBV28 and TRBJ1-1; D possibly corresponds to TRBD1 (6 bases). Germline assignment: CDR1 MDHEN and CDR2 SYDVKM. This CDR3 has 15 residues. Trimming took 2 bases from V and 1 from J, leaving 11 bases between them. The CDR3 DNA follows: TGTGCCAGCAGTTTAGTCGGGGGCCCGAACACTGAAGCTTTCTTT. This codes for CASSLVGGPNTEAFF.

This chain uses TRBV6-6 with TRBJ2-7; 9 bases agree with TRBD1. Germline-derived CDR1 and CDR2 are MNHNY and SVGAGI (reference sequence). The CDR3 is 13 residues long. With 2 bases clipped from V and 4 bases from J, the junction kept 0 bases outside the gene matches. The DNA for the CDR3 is TGTGCCAGCAGTTACGGGACAGGGTACGAGCAGTACTTC. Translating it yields CASSYGTGYEQYF.

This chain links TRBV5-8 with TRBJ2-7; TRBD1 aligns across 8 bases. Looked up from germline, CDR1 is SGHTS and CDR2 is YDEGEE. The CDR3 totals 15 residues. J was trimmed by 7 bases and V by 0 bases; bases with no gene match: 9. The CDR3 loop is CASSLGDRTLGEQYF. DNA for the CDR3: TGTGCCAGCAGCTTGGGGGACAGGACCCTCGGGGAGCAGTACTTC.

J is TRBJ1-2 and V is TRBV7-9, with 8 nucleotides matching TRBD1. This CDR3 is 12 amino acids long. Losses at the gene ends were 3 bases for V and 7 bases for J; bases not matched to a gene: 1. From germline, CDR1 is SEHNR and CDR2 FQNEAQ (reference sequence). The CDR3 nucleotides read TGTGCCAGCAGCTTGACAGGGGTTGGCTACACCTTC. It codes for CASSLTGVGYTF.

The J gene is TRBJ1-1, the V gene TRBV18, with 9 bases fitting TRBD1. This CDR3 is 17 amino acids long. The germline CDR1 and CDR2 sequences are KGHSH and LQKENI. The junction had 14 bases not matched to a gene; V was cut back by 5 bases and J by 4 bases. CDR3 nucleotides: TGTGCCAGCTCATCGACACAGGGACAGGGATCGAGCACTGAAGCTTTCTTT. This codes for CASSSTQGQGSSTEAFF.

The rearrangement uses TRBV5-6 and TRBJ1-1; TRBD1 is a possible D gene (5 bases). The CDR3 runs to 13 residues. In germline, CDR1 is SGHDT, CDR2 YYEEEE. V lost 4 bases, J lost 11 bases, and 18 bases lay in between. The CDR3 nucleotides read TGTGCCAGCAGCGGGGCTGGGGGGGTCGTGGCTTTCTTT. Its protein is CASSGAGGVVAFF.

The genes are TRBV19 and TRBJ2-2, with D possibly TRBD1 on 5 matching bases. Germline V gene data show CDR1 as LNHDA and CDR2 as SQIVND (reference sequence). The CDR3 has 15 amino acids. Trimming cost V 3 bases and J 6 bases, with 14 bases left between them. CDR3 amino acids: CASSISQGSAGELFF. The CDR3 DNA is TGTGCCAGTAGTATTAGTCAGGGATCGGCCGGGGAGCTGTTTTTT. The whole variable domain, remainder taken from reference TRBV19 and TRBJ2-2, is DGGITQSPKYLFRKEGQNVTLSCEQNLNHDAMYWYRQDPGQGLRLIYYSQIVNDFQKGDIAEGYSVSREKKESFPLTVTSAQKNPTAFYLCASSISQGSAGELFFGEGSRLTVL.

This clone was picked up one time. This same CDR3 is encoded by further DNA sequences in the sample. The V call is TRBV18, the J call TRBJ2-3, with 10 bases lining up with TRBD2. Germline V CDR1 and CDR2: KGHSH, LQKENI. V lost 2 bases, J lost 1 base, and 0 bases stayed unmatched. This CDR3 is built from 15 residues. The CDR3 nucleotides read TGTGCCAGCTCACCAACTAGCGGGGGCACAGATACGCAGTATTTT. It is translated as CASSPTSGGTDTQYF.

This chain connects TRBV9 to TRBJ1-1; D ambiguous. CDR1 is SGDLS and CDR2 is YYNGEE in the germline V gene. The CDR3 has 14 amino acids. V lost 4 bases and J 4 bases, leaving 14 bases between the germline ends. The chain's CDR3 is CASSLLGGSTEAFF. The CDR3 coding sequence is TGTGCCAGCAGCCTCCTCGGTGGGAGCACTGAAGCTTTCTTT. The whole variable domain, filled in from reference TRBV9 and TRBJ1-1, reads DSGVTQTPKHLITATGQRVTLRCSPRSGDLSVYWYQQSLDQGLQFLIQYYNGEERAKGNILERFSAQQFPDLHSELNLSSLELGDSALYFCASSLLGGSTEAFFGQGTRLTVV.

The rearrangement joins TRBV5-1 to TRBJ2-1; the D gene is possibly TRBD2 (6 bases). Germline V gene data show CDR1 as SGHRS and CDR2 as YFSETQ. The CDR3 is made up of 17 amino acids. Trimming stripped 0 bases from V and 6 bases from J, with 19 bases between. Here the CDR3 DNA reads TGCGCCAGCAGCTTGGTCCCGGGAGTTCAACCCGGCAATGAGCAGTTCTTC. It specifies CASSLVPGVQPGNEQFF.

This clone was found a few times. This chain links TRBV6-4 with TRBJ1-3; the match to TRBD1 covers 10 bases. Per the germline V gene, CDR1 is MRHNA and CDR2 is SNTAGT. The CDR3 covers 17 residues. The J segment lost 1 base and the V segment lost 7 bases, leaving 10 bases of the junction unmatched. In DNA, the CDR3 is TGTGCCAGCATCACCGGGACAGGGGTATTGTCTGGAAACACCATATATTTT. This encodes CASITGTGVLSGNTIYF.

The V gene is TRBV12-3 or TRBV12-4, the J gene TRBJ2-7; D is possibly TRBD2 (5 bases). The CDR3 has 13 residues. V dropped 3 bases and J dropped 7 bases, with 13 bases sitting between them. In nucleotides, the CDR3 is TGTGCCAGCAGTTTTCGGACTCCCCGGGAGCAGTACTTC. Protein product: CASSFRTPREQYF.

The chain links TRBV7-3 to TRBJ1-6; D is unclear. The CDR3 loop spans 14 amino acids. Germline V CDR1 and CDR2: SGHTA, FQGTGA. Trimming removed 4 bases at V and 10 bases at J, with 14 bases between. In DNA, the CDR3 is TGTGCCAGCAGCTCACACGGTTTAGGGTCACCCCTCCACTTT. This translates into CASSSHGLGSPLHF.

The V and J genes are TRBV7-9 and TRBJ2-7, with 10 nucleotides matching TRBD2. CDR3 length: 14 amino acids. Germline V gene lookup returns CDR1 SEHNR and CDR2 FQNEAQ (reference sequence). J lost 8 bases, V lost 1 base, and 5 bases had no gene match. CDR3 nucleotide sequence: TGTGCCAGCAGCTTAGAACTAGCGGGAAGGCAGCAGTACTTC. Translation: CASSLELAGRQQYF.

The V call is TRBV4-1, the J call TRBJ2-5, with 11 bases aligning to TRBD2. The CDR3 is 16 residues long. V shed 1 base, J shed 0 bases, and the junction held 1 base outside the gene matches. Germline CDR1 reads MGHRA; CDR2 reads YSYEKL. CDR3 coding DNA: TGCGCCAGCAGCCAAGGGACTAGCGGGTACCAAGAGACCCAGTACTTC. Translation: CASSQGTSGYQETQYF.

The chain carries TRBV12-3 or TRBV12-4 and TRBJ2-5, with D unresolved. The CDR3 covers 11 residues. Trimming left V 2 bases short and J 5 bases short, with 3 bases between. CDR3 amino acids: CASSLLETQYF. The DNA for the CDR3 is TGTGCCAGCAGTTTATTGGAGACCCAGTACTTC.

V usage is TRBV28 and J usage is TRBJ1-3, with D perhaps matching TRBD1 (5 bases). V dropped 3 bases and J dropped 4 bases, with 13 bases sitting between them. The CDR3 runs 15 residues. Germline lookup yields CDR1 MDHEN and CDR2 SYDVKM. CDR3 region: CASSLTGGSGNTIYF. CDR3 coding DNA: TGTGCCAGCAGTTTGACGGGGGGTTCCGGAAACACCATATATTTT.

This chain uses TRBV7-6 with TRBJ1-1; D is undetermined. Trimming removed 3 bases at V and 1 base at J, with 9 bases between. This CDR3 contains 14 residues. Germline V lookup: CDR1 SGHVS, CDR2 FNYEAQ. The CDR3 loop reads CASSFQWGNTEAFF. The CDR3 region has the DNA TGTGCCAGCAGCTTTCAGTGGGGGAACACTGAAGCTTTCTTT.

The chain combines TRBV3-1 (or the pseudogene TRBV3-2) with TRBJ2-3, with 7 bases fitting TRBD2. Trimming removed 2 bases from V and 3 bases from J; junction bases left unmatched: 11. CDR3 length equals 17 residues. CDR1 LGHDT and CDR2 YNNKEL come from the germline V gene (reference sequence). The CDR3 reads CASSQSAGSLATDTQYF. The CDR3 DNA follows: TGTGCCAGCAGCCAATCAGCGGGGAGCCTAGCGACAGATACGCAGTATTTT.